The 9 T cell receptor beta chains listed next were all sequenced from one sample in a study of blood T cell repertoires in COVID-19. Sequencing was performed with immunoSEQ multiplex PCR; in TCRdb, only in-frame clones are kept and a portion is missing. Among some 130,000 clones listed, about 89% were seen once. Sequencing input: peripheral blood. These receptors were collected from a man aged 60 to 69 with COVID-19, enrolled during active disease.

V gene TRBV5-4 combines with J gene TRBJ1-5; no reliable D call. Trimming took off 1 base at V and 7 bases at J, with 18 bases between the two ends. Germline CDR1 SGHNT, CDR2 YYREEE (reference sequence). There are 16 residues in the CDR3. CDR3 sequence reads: CASSLWGSGVGQPQHF. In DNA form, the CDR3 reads TGTGCCAGCAGCTTGTGGGGATCCGGGGTGGGACAGCCCCAGCATTTT. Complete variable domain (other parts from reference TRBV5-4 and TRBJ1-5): ETGVTQSPTHLIKTRGQQVTLRCSSQSGHNTVSWYQQALGQGPQFIFQYYREEENGRGNFPPRFSGLQFPNYSSELNVNALELDDSALYLCASSLWGSGVGQPQHFGDGTRLSIL.

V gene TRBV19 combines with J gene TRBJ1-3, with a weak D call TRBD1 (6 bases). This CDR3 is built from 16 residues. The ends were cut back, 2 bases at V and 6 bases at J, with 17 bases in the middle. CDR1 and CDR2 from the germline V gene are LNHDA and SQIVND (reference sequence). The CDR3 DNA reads TGTGCCAGTAGTATACTTATGAGCGGACAGCTAAACACCATATATTTT. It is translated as CASSILMSGQLNTIYF.

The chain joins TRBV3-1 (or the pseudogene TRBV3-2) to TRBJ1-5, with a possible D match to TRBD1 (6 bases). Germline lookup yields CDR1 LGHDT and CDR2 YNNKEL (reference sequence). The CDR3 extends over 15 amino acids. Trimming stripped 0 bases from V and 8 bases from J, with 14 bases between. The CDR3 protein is CASSQDPRTAKPQHF. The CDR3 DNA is TGTGCCAGCAGCCAAGATCCAAGGACAGCGAAGCCCCAGCATTTT.

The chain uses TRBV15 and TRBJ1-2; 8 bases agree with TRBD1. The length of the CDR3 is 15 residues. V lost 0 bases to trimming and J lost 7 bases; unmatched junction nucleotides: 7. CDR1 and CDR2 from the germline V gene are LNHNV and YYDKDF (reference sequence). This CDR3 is CATSRDWTGSGGYTF. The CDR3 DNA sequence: TGTGCCACCAGCAGAGATTGGACAGGGAGTGGTGGCTACACCTTC. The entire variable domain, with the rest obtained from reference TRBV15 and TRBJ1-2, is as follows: DAMVIQNPRYQVTQFGKPVTLSCSQTLNHNVMYWYQQKSSQAPKLLFHYYDKDFNNEADTPDNFQSRRPNTSFCFLDIRSPGLGDTAMYLCATSRDWTGSGGYTFGSGTRLTVV.

In DNA form, the CDR3 reads TGTGCCATCCGACAGACGTCTGGAAACACCATATATTTT. Residues: CAIRQTSGNTIYF. The rearrangement joins TRBV10-3 to TRBJ1-3; D perhaps matches TRBD1 (5 bases). V lost 8 bases and J lost 1, with 9 bases in between. Germline CDR1 ENHRY, CDR2 SYGVKD. The CDR3 is 13 residues long.

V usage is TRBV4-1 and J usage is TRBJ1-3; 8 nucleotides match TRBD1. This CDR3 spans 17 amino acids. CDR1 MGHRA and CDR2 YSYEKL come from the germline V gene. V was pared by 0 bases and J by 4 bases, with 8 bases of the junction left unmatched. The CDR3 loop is CASSQERQGARGNTIYF. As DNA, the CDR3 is TGCGCCAGCAGCCAAGAACGGCAGGGGGCGAGGGGAAACACCATATATTTT.

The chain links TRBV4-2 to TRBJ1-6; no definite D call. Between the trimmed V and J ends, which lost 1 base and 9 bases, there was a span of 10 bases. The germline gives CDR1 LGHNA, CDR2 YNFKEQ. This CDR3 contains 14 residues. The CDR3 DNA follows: TGTGCCAGCAGCCAAGTACCCCGAGGTTCACCCCTCCACTTT. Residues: CASSQVPRGSPLHF.

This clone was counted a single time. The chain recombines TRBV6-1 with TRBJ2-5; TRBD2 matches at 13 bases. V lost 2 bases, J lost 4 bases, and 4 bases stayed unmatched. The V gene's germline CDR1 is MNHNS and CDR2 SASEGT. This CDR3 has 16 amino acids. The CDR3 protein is CASSESGLAGRETQYF. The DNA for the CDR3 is TGTGCCAGCAGTGAATCGGGACTAGCGGGGCGAGAGACCCAGTACTTC.

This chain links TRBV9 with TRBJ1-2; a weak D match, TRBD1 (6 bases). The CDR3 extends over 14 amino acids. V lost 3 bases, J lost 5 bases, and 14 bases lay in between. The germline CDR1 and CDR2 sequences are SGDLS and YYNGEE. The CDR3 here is CASSDRDKAYGYTF. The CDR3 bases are TGTGCCAGCAGCGACCGGGACAAAGCTTATGGCTACACCTTC.